This T cell receptor beta chain was identified in a study of blood T cell repertoires in COVID-19. On the study more broadly: The analysed material was cDNA or gDNA that came from T cells, B-cell-depleted T cells, or PBMCs.

Patients at the Seattle site were enrolled during active infection and followed longitudinally. Germline assignment: CDR1 SGHDN and CDR2 FVKESK. CDR3 length: 15 amino acids. Trimming pared 4 bases from V and 3 bases from J, leaving 12 bases between. The authors' processing: Estimated nucleated cell counts came from reference gene primer amplification. Sequenced by immunoSEQ multiplex PCR; TCRdb stores in-frame clones only, minus some. V and J calls and clone size are as listed in that table; D and trimming were resolved from the DNA. This table has around 160,000 clones, 93% appearing once. The V call is TRBV14, the J call TRBJ2-2; perhaps TRBD2 as D (6 bases). The receptor was isolated from a woman aged 55-69 years with COVID-19, enrolled during active disease. Sequencing was performed on peripheral blood. CDR3 loop: CASSLFGGYTGELFF. The CDR3 DNA reads TGTGCCAGCAGCCTTTTCGGGGGATACACCGGGGAGCTGTTTTTT.